Reported below is one T cell receptor (beta chain). As yet, its antigen is unknown. The sample belongs to a study of OX40 agonist ivuxolimab in advanced cancers. V was cut by 2 bases and J by 10 bases, with 17 bases left in between. This CDR3 is 14 amino acids long. CDR1 and CDR2 (germline): MGHRA, YSYEKL. Autoimmune disease history or systemic immunosuppression disqualified patients. The method was immunoSEQ multiplex PCR; TCRdb's version includes in-frame clones alone and lacks a portion of them. The data show more than 45,000 clones, approximately 88% seen once. Study-wide results and limits: At doses 0.1 to 3.0 mg/kg, CD4+ and CD8+ clones expanded. The average count of expanded clones was higher among CD8+ T cells than among CD4+.

The rearrangement uses TRBV4-1 and TRBJ1-1; D not certain. The clonotype comes from an adult with an advanced solid tumor such as melanoma, head and neck, liver or kidney cancer. Source: CD4+ or CD8+ T cells sorted from blood, taken in a trial of the OX40 agonist ivuxolimab. The CDR3 loop reads CASSQFTPMTGAFF. CDR3 DNA sequence: TGCGCCAGCAGCCAATTTACTCCAATGACGGGAGCTTTCTTT.